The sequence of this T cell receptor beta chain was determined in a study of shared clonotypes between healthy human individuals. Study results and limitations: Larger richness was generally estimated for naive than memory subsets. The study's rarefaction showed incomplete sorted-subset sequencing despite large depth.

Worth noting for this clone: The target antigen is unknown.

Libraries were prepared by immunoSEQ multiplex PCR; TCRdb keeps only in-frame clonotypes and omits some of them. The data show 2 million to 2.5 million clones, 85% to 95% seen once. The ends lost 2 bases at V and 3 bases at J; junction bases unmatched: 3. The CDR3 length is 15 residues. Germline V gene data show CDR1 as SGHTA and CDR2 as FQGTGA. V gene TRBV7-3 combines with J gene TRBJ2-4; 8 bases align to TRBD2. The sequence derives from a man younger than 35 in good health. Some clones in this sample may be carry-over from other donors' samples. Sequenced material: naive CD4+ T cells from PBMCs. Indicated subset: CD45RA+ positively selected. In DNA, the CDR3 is TGTGCCAGCAGCTTAGCGGGAGGCAACAAAAACATTCAGTACTTC. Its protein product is CASSLAGGNKNIQYF.